Each of the 25 T cell receptor beta chains below was sequenced from the same sample in a study of neurological immune-mediated disorders (dated by TCRdb to about 2019). The library was prepared using 5' RACE. Sequenced using an Illumina HiSeq 2500. TCRdb cleaned the public reads at Q25 with fastp, built clones with MiXCR and kept in-frame beta chains. Rows are unified per CDR3 protein, each entry keeping the most common DNA and genes. The sample records some 43,000 distinct CDR3 sequences, 2% to 3% of which are singletons. Less than 15% of the sample belongs to the ten largest clones. Sequences were obtained from PBMCs. These receptor sequences come from a young man with multiple sclerosis.

Ten or more counts support this clonotype. The chain combines TRBV11-2 with TRBJ2-2; 7 bases match TRBD2. V lost 5 bases, J lost 6 bases, and 6 bases stayed unmatched. Germline-derived CDR1 and CDR2 are SGHAT and FQNNGV. The CDR3 runs to 14 residues. The CDR3 region has the DNA TGTGCCAGCAGCCGACTAGCTTCGTCCGGGGAGCTGTTTTTT. This encodes CASSRLASSGELFF.

This clonotype was picked up many times. The rearrangement links TRBV6-5 to TRBJ1-6; D is ambiguous. Germline assignment: CDR1 MNHEY and CDR2 SVGAGI. The CDR3 runs to 16 residues. Trimming pared 0 bases from V and 0 bases from J, leaving 6 bases between. The CDR3 loop reads CASSYSGRSYNSPLHF. The DNA for the CDR3 is TGTGCCAGCAGTTACTCCGGGCGCTCCTATAATTCACCCCTCCACTTT.

There are many counts of this clonotype. The chain employs TRBV20-1 and TRBJ2-7, with D perhaps TRBD1 (6 bases). Between the trimmed V and J ends, which lost 0 bases and 0 bases, there was a span of 12 bases. The CDR3 runs to 15 residues. CDR1 and CDR2 from the germline V gene are DFQATT and SNEGSKA (reference sequence). The CDR3 is CSARDWAQGSYEQYF. DNA for the CDR3: TGCAGTGCTAGAGATTGGGCACAGGGCTCCTACGAGCAGTACTTC.

At least ten counts were recorded for this clonotype. This chain uses TRBV7-2 with TRBJ1-1; no reliable D call. Germline lookup yields CDR1 SGHTA and CDR2 FQGNSA. V gave up 6 bases and J gave up 11 bases, with 19 bases separating them. The CDR3 totals 13 residues. As DNA, the CDR3 is TGTGCCAGCAGACATCGGCTGGCAACGAGGGCTTTCTTT. It specifies CASRHRLATRAFF. Variable domain in full (rest from reference TRBV7-2 and TRBJ1-1): GAGVSQSPSNKVTEKGKDVELRCDPISGHTALYWYRQSLGQGLEFLIYFQGNSAPDKSGLPSDRFSAERTGGSVSTLTIQRTQQEDSAVYLCASRHRLATRAFFGQGTRLTVV.

The table lists this clonotype with many counts. The CDR3 DNA reads as TGCAGTGCTAGAGATCTCGCAACCCTGAACACCGGGGAGCTGTTTTTT. It codes for CSARDLATLNTGELFF. The rearrangement links TRBV20-1 to TRBJ2-2, with unresolved D. The CDR3 consists of 16 residues. From germline, CDR1 is DFQATT and CDR2 SNEGSKA (reference sequence). V was pared by 0 bases and J by 1 base, with 12 bases between.

This clonotype was counted many times. The V gene is TRBV20-1, the J gene TRBJ2-2; maybe TRBD2 (6 bases). From germline, CDR1 is DFQATT and CDR2 SNEGSKA (reference sequence). With 3 bases removed from V and 6 bases from J, the gap between germline ends came to 11 bases. The CDR3 contains 13 residues. This chain's CDR3 is CSASKASAGELFF. The CDR3 DNA reads TGCAGTGCTAGTAAGGCTAGCGCCGGGGAGCTGTTTTTT.

This clonotype came up many times. This sequence joins TRBV5-1 and TRBJ1-1; D may be TRBD1 (5 bases). V lost 0 bases and J lost 3, with 12 bases in between. CDR1 SGHRS and CDR2 YFSETQ come from the germline V gene. The CDR3 consists of 15 residues. CDR3: CASSLVARADTEAFF. CDR3 nucleotides: TGCGCCAGCAGCTTGGTGGCCAGGGCGGACACTGAAGCTTTCTTT.

This clonotype was detected a few times. The chain is built from TRBV10-3 and TRBJ1-6; D uncertain. V dropped 0 bases and J dropped 14 bases, with 8 bases sitting between them. The CDR3 sequence is 12 residues long. Germline-derived CDR1 and CDR2 are ENHRY and SYGVKD. The CDR3 DNA reads TGTGCCATCAGTGAGTCCGGCGAGTCCCTCCACTTT. Its translation is CAISESGESLHF.

This clonotype was counted at least ten times. The CDR3 DNA is TGTGCCAGCAGCTTCGCCTTAGCGGGAGTCTCCTACAATGAGCAGTTCTTC. It encodes CASSFALAGVSYNEQFF. V and J are TRBV7-8 and TRBJ2-1; 9 bases fit TRBD2. V lost 3 bases, J lost 0 bases, and 6 bases stayed unmatched. The CDR3 totals 17 residues. Germline V gene lookup returns CDR1 SGHVS and CDR2 FQNEAQ.

In this sample, this clonotype turned up many times. V and J are TRBV10-3 and TRBJ2-2, with D perhaps TRBD1 (6 bases). CDR3 length equals 16 residues. Trimming cost V 3 bases and J 4 bases, with 15 bases left between them. Germline-derived CDR1 and CDR2 are ENHRY and SYGVKD. The CDR3 region has the DNA TGTGCCATCAGTGATCCGACAGGAGGTCCCACCGGGGAGCTGTTTTTT. Its protein is CAISDPTGGPTGELFF.

This clonotype was detected ten times or more. J is TRBJ1-2 and V is TRBV7-3; possibly TRBD1 for D (5 bases). Germline assignment: CDR1 SGHTA and CDR2 FQGTGA. V gave up 2 bases and J gave up 3 bases, with 13 bases separating them. The CDR3 loop spans 15 amino acids. This CDR3 reads CASSLSGGFDYGYTF. DNA for the CDR3: TGTGCCAGCAGCTTATCTGGGGGGTTTGACTATGGCTACACCTTC.

This clonotype was counted at least ten times. The chain employs TRBV5-1 and TRBJ1-3; D is perhaps TRBD1 (6 bases). Germline V gene sequence: CDR1 SGHRS, CDR2 YFSETQ. Trimming shortened V by 5 bases and J by 0 bases, and 15 bases separated the two germline ends. The CDR3 consists of 16 residues. CDR3 sequence (DNA): TGCGCCAGCAGGCCCGGCCTGGGGGCCTCTGGAAACACCATATATTTT. Protein: CASRPGLGASGNTIYF.

This clonotype was counted many times. This sequence joins TRBV11-2 and TRBJ2-1; 12 bases are shared with TRBD2. Germline loops: CDR1 SGHAT, CDR2 FQNNGV. The CDR3 totals 20 residues. The J segment lost 0 bases and the V segment lost 4 bases, leaving 13 bases of the junction unmatched. For the CDR3, the DNA is TGTGCCAGCAGCTCTAACTTTAGGACTAGCGGGGAAAGCTCCTACAATGAGCAGTTCTTC. Protein: CASSSNFRTSGESSYNEQFF.

V usage is TRBV6-2 or TRBV6-3 and J usage is TRBJ2-2, with TRBD2 matching over 14 bases. The CDR3 covers 17 residues. V lost 5 bases to trimming and J lost 1 base; unmatched junction nucleotides: 3. Germline loops: CDR1 MNHEY, CDR2 SVGEGT. The CDR3 reads CASSRGLAGGNTGELFF. The CDR3 nucleotides read TGTGCCAGCAGTCGCGGACTAGCGGGGGGGAACACCGGGGAGCTGTTTTTT.

This clonotype has a count of ten or more. The rearrangement links TRBV29-1 to TRBJ2-7; 8 positions match TRBD1. The V gene's germline CDR1 is SQVTM and CDR2 ANQGSEA. The V segment lost 4 bases and the J segment 7 bases; nucleotides outside the gene matches: 12. CDR3 length: 14 amino acids. The CDR3 protein is CSVVAGQGAREQYF. CDR3 nucleotides: TGCAGCGTTGTAGCCGGCCAGGGGGCGCGTGAGCAGTACTTC.

This clonotype was seen only a few times. V is TRBV7-9 and J is TRBJ1-1; tentative D call: TRBD1 (6 bases). Germline V lookup: CDR1 SEHNR, CDR2 FQNEAQ (reference sequence). V was cut by 5 bases and J by 4 bases, with 17 bases left in between. The CDR3 sequence is 15 residues long. CDR3: CASSDEQGRGTEAFF. The CDR3 DNA follows: TGTGCCAGCAGCGATGAACAGGGCAGGGGCACTGAAGCTTTCTTT.

This clonotype was seen repeatedly, ten times or more. The CDR3 here is CSARGWTAPRVQYF. As DNA, the CDR3 is TGCAGTGCTAGGGGGTGGACAGCCCCTAGGGTCCAGTACTTC. The gene calls are TRBV20-1 and TRBJ2-5; tentative D call: TRBD1 (6 bases). Germline CDR1 and CDR2: DFQATT and SNEGSKA (reference sequence). Trimming shortened V by 3 bases and J by 10 bases, and 21 bases separated the two germline ends. The CDR3 runs 14 residues.

This clonotype has at least ten counts. The chain is built from TRBV27 and TRBJ1-4; tentative D call: TRBD1 (5 bases). Germline CDR1 is MNHEY and CDR2 is SMNVEV (reference sequence). The CDR3 consists of 12 residues. Trimming removed 10 bases at V and 7 bases at J, with 13 bases between. The CDR3 DNA follows: TGTGCCACCCGTATGGGGGGTGAAAAACTGTTTTTT. This gives the protein CATRMGGEKLFF.

This clonotype was observed many times. The rearrangement joins TRBV7-2 to TRBJ2-2; D uncertain. The CDR3 has 14 amino acids. Trimming pared 5 bases from V and 7 bases from J, leaving 14 bases between. Per the germline V gene, CDR1 is SGHTA and CDR2 is FQGNSA. The chain's CDR3 is CASSPRILDGELFF. For the CDR3, the DNA is TGTGCCAGCAGCCCCCGGATTCTCGACGGGGAGCTGTTTTTT.

This clonotype has at least ten counts. The chain has TRBV20-1 and TRBJ2-7; 10 nucleotides line up with TRBD1. V lost 6 bases, J lost 6 bases, and 8 bases stayed unmatched. Germline V CDR1 and CDR2: DFQATT, SNEGSKA (reference sequence). The CDR3 contains 13 residues. The CDR3 nucleotides read TGCAGTGCCCCGGGACAGGGGAGTGGCGAGCAGTACTTC. Translating gives CSAPGQGSGEQYF.

This clonotype was recorded many times. The rearrangement uses TRBV20-1 and TRBJ2-3; a possible D gene is TRBD1 (6 bases). The CDR3 spans 14 residues. Between the trimmed V and J ends, which lost 7 bases and 2 bases, there was a span of 16 bases. Germline CDR1 and CDR2: DFQATT and SNEGSKA (reference sequence). CDR3 sequence: CSVRKPGATDTQYF. The CDR3 DNA follows: TGCAGTGTTCGAAAACCAGGGGCCACAGATACGCAGTATTTT.

Worth noting for this clonotype: This may stem from a read error, because a much larger clone lies one nucleotide away. This chain connects TRBV25-1 to TRBJ2-3; D call uncertain. The CDR3 has 11 amino acids. CDR1 MGHDK and CDR2 SYGVNS come from the germline V gene. This CDR3 reads CASSDSDTKYF. In DNA form, the CDR3 reads TGTGCCAGCAGTGACTCAGATACGAAGTATTTT.

This clonotype has ten or more counts. This sequence joins TRBV20-1 and TRBJ2-2, with 14 bases lining up with TRBD2. This CDR3 is 16 amino acids long. Looked up from germline, CDR1 is DFQATT and CDR2 is SNEGSKA (reference sequence). V was pared by 6 bases and J by 3 bases, with 6 bases of the junction left unmatched. The CDR3 nucleotides read TGCAGTGCCCGAGGGACTAGCGGGGGCGACACCGGGGAGCTGTTTTTT. This codes for CSARGTSGGDTGELFF.

This clonotype appeared many times. J is TRBJ2-5 and V is TRBV7-2, with TRBD2 identical over 9 bases. Germline assignment: CDR1 SGHTA and CDR2 FQGNSA. This CDR3 spans 15 amino acids. V gave up 3 bases and J gave up 4 bases; unmatched junction bases: 6. CDR3 sequence reads: CASSFPGSGGETQYF. The CDR3 DNA sequence: TGTGCCAGCAGCTTCCCGGGTAGCGGGGGAGAGACCCAGTACTTC.

This clonotype was seen many times. The CDR3 spells CSASGGRVEETQYF. In DNA, the CDR3 is TGCAGTGCTAGTGGCGGGAGAGTTGAGGAGACCCAGTACTTC. The V gene is TRBV20-1, the J gene TRBJ2-5; 7 bases are shared with TRBD2. Germline V gene data show CDR1 as DFQATT and CDR2 as SNEGSKA (reference sequence). The CDR3 consists of 14 residues. With V trimmed by 3 bases and J by 5 bases, 9 bases remained unmatched.